Below, one TCR beta chain is given with its context. Many counts were recorded for this clonotype. Its recognized antigen is unknown. Nothing much larger sits one base from this clone, and base qualities are not available. The data stem from a study of regulatory T cells in long-lasting Graves disease (dated by TCRdb to the early 2020s). About the study as a whole: To count as having persistent Graves' disease, a patient had to have received antithyroid drug treatment for over 5 years with TSH receptor autoantibodies remaining persistently positive. Persistent Graves' disease patients were compared with newly diagnosed Graves' disease patients by peripheral blood TCR sequencing and RNA sequencing. The study was registered as a clinical trial and conducted in China. A total of roughly 35 samples underwent TCR sequencing: some 13 from persistent and around 20 from newly diagnosed Graves' disease patients. Antithyroid drugs had been taken for approximately 9.7 years on average by persistent Graves' disease patients in the clinical cohort. What the research found in general, with its limitations: Only the TCR beta chain was sequenced and analyzed. Only peripheral blood was studied, because thyroid tissue, the primary lesion, was inaccessible. Compared with newly diagnosed patients, patients with persistent Graves' disease had lower TCR Shannon entropy and fewer highly expanded clones, which suggests clonal expansion. Preferential use of TRBV28, TRBJ1-2 and TRBJ2-5 was observed in persistent disease, whereas TRBV20-1 and TRBJ2-1 were favored in newly diagnosed disease. As a limitation, the authors acknowledged that the small sample size may reduce accuracy. Patients with persistent disease shared more public clonotypes (around 2,700) than newly diagnosed patients did (more than 900).

According to the germline V gene, CDR1 reads MDHEN and CDR2 reads SYDVKM. The CDR3 sequence holds 14 residues, the cysteine and phenylalanine included. Only the CDR3 portion is preserved as DNA: 42 bases, with reading frame beginning at the first base. After removal of 4 bases from V and 5 bases from J, the junction retains 4 bases not matched to a gene. Libraries were constructed by multiplex PCR. Sequencing was performed on an Illumina HiSeq 4000. iRepertoire HTBI primers and Arm-PCR amplification of CDR3 regions were used to construct TCR beta libraries. Before sequencing, the PCR products went through gel purification. As for how the authors treated the data: A total of some 65 TRBV and more than twelve TRBJ segments were identified across samples and were used for gene usage analysis of CDR3 amino acid clonotypes. COPE and FqMerger were used to merge filtered high-quality paired reads into contigs. BLAST was used to align contigs to IMGT TRBV, TRBD and TRBJ reference genes, and CDR3 was defined according to IMGT. Highly expanded clones were defined as clonotypes with a frequency above 0.1%. Shannon entropy served as the measure of repertoire diversity, while the Gini coefficient captured V-J evenness. Clonotypes shared by more than one individual were considered public. TCRdb reprocessed the public reads (quality trimming at Q25 with fastp, clone calling with MiXCR) and kept in-frame beta chains. Entries are consolidated by CDR3 protein sequence, retaining the most common genes and DNA. The authors' filters were not applied to this entry. A total of a few hundred thousand distinct CDR3 sequences appear in this sample, approximately 25% of them only once. Clones ranked in the top ten supply around a quarter of the sample.

In the paper's terms, the time point label means: persistent/refractory GD, antithyroid drugs over 5 years with positive TRAb. For both TCR sequencing and RNA sequencing, RNA was extracted from PBMCs using TRIzol. The diagnosis of Graves' disease was made according to American Thyroid Association guidelines. Recruitment of patients was carried out at an endocrinology department in Xi'an, China. From each patient, around 9 milliliters of peripheral blood was collected into an EDTA anticoagulant tube. Ficoll Paque Plus density gradient separation was used to isolate PBMCs, and no further T cell sorting was done. An Agilent 2100 Bioanalyzer and agarose gel were used to check RNA quality, and a NanoDrop 2000 was used to measure RNA concentration.

Sequenced here: peripheral blood mononuclear cells (PBMCs), sampled when the disease was refractory, from a patient treated with antithyroid drugs. The V and J genes are TRBV28 and TRBJ2-2; 7 middle bases align to TRBD1. The sequence was obtained from a woman in her 40s with Graves disease. Donor details come from another sample of the same person, matched by shared clones. The CDR3 corresponds to CASSSGQKTGELFF. At the DNA level, the sequence is TGTGCCAGCAGTTCGGGACAGAAGACCGGGGAGCTGTTTTTT. Outside the CDR3, residues come from the reference TRBV28 and TRBJ2-2 proteins, so the full variable domain is: DVKVTQSSRYLVKRTGEKVFLECVQDMDHENMFWYRQDPGLGLRLIYFSYDVKMKEKGDIPEGYSVSREKKERFSLILESASTNQTSMYLCASSSGQKTGELFFGEGSRLTVL.